In this sample, the clone carrying this T cell receptor (beta chain) turned up once. The libraries were made with immunoSEQ v3. The table came from immunoSEQ multiplex PCR; TCRdb's copy has only in-frame clones and leaves some out. The sample lists about 50,000 clones; 80% to 90% were seen once. The entry originates in a study of TIL therapy for anti-PD-1-resistant metastatic lung cancer. Study details: Progressing patients received lymphodepletion, expanded TIL infusion and IL-2.

Regarding time point: pre-treatment sample, taken before nivolumab and TIL therapy. Germline V gene data show CDR1 as MNHNS and CDR2 as SASEGT. V lost 4 bases, J lost 4 bases, and 21 bases lay in between. The CDR3 is 17 amino acids. Sample: blood, taken at baseline. The source is a person between 30 and 79 years old with non-small cell lung cancer. The chain carries TRBV6-1 and TRBJ2-3; possible D gene TRBD1, 5 bases. The CDR3 sequence is CASSARPVQQGSDTQYF. In nucleotides, the CDR3 is TGTGCCAGCAGTGCTAGGCCGGTACAGCAGGGATCAGATACGCAGTATTTT.